This is a list of T cell receptor beta chains from one sample in a study of cytomegalovirus exposure and HLA in healthy donors. Profiling relied on immunoSEQ multiplex PCR, and the TCRdb table lists in-frame clones only, not all of them. There are 90,000 to 100,000 clones in the sample; about a tenth occur only once, and around 4.9% lies in the top ten. Sequencing used PBMCs. The source of these receptors is a man between 45 and 60 years old in good health and CMV-seropositive. Both conserved end residues are part of each CDR3. The D gene is left open where the match is weak. Clone sizes are given selectively: once, few, many, or a class where the clone is expanded.

TRBV5-5	NA	TRBJ1-2	TRBD1	CASRPWTGSVYGYTF	TGTGCCAGCAGACCGTGGACAGGGTCGGTTTATGGCTACACCTTC
TRBV27	once	TRBJ1-3	TRBD1	CASRGTGVSGNTIYF	TGTGCCAGCAGGGGAACAGGGGTCTCTGGAAACACCATATATTTT
TRBV6-1	NA	TRBJ2-3	NA	CASSPGHHTDTQYF	TGTGCCAGCAGTCCGGGACACCACACAGATACGCAGTATTTT
TRBV27	NA	TRBJ1-3	NA	CASRGLSGNTIYF	TGTGCCAGCAGGGGGCTCTCCGGAAACACCATATATTTT
TRBV28	NA	TRBJ2-1	TRBD2	CASTLAGSYNEQFF	TGTGCCAGCACCCTAGCGGGGAGCTACAATGAGCAGTTCTTC
TRBV6-1	few	TRBJ2-7	NA	CASSSDWVSSYEQYF	TGTGCCAGCAGTTCGGACTGGGTGAGCTCCTACGAGCAGTACTTC
TRBV28	few	TRBJ2-3	NA	CASSLNRVTDTQYF	TGTGCCAGCAGTTTAAACAGGGTCACAGATACGCAGTATTTT
TRBV6-6	many	TRBJ2-3	NA	CASSYSSPTDTQYF	TGTGCCAGCAGTTACTCATCCCCGACAGATACGCAGTATTTT
TRBV2	NA	TRBJ1-1	NA	CASSDRSRGSTEAFF	TGTGCCAGCAGTGATCGTTCCAGGGGATCAACTGAAGCTTTCTTT
TRBV6-1	few	TRBJ2-5	TRBD2	CASSDQTSGQETQYF	TGTGCCAGCAGTGATCAGACTAGCGGACAAGAGACCCAGTACTTC
TRBV11-3	NA	TRBJ2-1	NA	CASSLVATTSYNEQFF	TGTGCCAGCAGCTTAGTAGCGACCACCTCCTACAATGAGCAGTTCTTC
TRBV19	NA	TRBJ1-5	TRBD1	CASTGTGVNQPQHF	TGTGCCAGTACCGGGACAGGGGTCAATCAGCCCCAGCATTTT
TRBV12-5	few	TRBJ2-1	TRBD2	CASGWYGLAGGGSYNEQFF	TGTGCTAGTGGTTGGTACGGACTAGCGGGAGGAGGGTCCTACAATGAGCAGTTCTTC
TRBV4-3	many	TRBJ2-5	NA	CASSQGWDKGETQYF	TGCGCCAGCAGCCAAGGTTGGGACAAGGGGGAGACCCAGTACTTC
TRBV10-1	NA	TRBJ1-1	NA	CASSERTGTGEAFF	TGCGCCAGCAGTGAGAGGACGGGTACAGGTGAAGCTTTCTTT
TRBV5-4	few	TRBJ2-3	TRBD1	CASRWAQRTGTTDTQYF	TGTGCCAGCAGATGGGCCCAAAGGACAGGGACCACAGATACGCAGTATTTT
TRBV5-1	NA	TRBJ2-1	NA	CASSLQAEQFF	TGCGCCAGCAGCTTGCAGGCTGAGCAGTTCTTC
TRBV5-4	few	TRBJ2-5	TRBD2	CASSLDLAGTMAQYF	TGTGCCAGCAGCTTGGATCTAGCGGGGACGATGGCCCAGTACTTC
TRBV30	few	TRBJ2-5	TRBD1	CAWNLGTGGQETQYF	TGTGCCTGGAACCTCGGGACAGGGGGACAAGAGACCCAGTACTTC
TRBV9	few	TRBJ2-1	NA	CASSVSMNEQFF	TGTGCCAGCAGCGTATCAATGAATGAGCAGTTCTTC
TRBV28	few	TRBJ1-1	NA	CASTTSGGAEAFF	TGTGCCAGCACCACCTCCGGGGGGGCTGAAGCTTTCTTT
TRBV10-2	NA	TRBJ2-7	TRBD1	CASSGDRIYEQYF	TGCGCCAGCAGTGGGGACAGGATCTACGAGCAGTACTTC
TRBV5-1	few	TRBJ2-1	NA	CASSFPRGEGYNEQFF	TGCGCCAGCAGCTTCCCAAGGGGGGAGGGCTACAATGAGCAGTTCTTC
TRBV5-1	NA	TRBJ2-1	TRBD1	CASSLTGQGAIVEQFF	TGCGCCAGCAGCTTAACGGGACAGGGGGCAATAGTTGAGCAGTTCTTC
TRBV28	few	TRBJ1-4	TRBD1	CASSIRTGWSEKLFF	TGTGCCAGCAGTATACGGACAGGGTGGAGTGAAAAACTGTTTTTT
TRBV5-4	NA	TRBJ2-1	TRBD2	CASSFTRGGTYNEQFF	TGTGCCAGCAGCTTTACTCGGGGAGGGACTTACAATGAGCAGTTCTTC
TRBV10-2	NA	TRBJ1-2	TRBD1	CASRDRGGSNYGYTF	TGCGCCAGCAGGGACAGGGGAGGTTCGAACTATGGCTACACCTTC